The clone carrying this TCR beta chain came up a few times. No antigen is known for it. This sample is part of a study of T cells in localized non-small cell lung cancer. Using immunoSEQ multiplex PCR, the repertoire was profiled, and TCRdb retains in-frame clones only, with some absent. The data hold about 2,100 clones, with about a quarter observed a single time. Findings of the study overall: Because researchers sequenced only one region of the tumor, heterogeneity is still possible. Greater T cell density in blood accompanied longer overall survival. Turning up in adjacent lung were a median approximately 60 of the top 100 tumor clones.

This sample comprised lung tumor tissue, obtained before any cancer treatment. This receptor was identified in a female donor at least 60 years old with stage II lung adenocarcinoma.

The CDR3 reads CAWGGAGGTEAFF. In nucleotides, the CDR3 is TGTGCCTGGGGGGGCGCAGGGGGCACTGAAGCTTTCTTT. The chain links TRBV30 to TRBJ1-1, with 7 nucleotides matching TRBD1. CDR1 is GTSNPN and CDR2 is SVGIG in the germline V gene (reference sequence). V was clipped by 5 bases and J by 4 bases; unmatched bases: 7. The CDR3 has 13 amino acids.